This T cell receptor (beta chain) stems from a study of T-cell reconstitution after alpha-beta-depleted transplantation in children. General study results and limits: There were some patients whose high TCRbeta diversity at day 60 came from surviving recipient T cells and thymic progenitors.

Germline V lookup: CDR1 SGHRS, CDR2 YFSETQ. V gave up 1 base and J gave up 6 bases; unmatched junction bases: 6. The CDR3 sequence is 14 residues long. This clonotype was counted only a few times. Its antigen is unknown. Preparation of the TCRbeta library used unique molecular identifiers. Each CDR3 protein gets one entry after TCRdb re-called the PCR reads with MiXCR. Among 450,000 to 550,000 distinct CDR3 sequences listed, over 10% were seen once. The sample was PBMCs, mostly from graft donor cells, taken 180 days after TCRalphabeta/CD19-depleted stem cell transplant. The chain is built from TRBV5-1 and TRBJ2-7, with TRBD2 matching 8 bases. This TCR came from a female patient aged 2-9 years who had a stem cell transplant for aplastic anemia, so the T cells may come from the graft donor. For the CDR3, the DNA is TGCGCCAGCAGCTTGCCTAGCGGGTTCTCCGAGCAGTACTTC. Translating it yields CASSLPSGFSEQYF.